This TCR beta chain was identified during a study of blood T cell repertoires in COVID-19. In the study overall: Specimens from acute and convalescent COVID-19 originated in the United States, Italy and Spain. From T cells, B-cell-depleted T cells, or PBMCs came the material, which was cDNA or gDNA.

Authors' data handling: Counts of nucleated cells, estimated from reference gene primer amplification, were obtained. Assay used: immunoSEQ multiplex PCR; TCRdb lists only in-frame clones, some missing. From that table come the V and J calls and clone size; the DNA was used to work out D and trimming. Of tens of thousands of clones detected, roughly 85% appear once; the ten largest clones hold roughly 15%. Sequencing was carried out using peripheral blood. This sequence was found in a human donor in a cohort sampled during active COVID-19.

The CDR3 is CASSLGSDGTYEQYF. CDR3 in DNA: TGTGCCAGCAGCTTAGGATCGGACGGGACCTACGAGCAGTACTTC. The chain employs TRBV7-9 and TRBJ2-7; possible D gene TRBD2, 5 bases. This CDR3 is built from 15 residues. CDR1 SEHNR and CDR2 FQNEAQ come from the germline V gene (reference sequence). Trimming stripped 1 base from V and 2 bases from J, with 12 bases between. Supplemented by reference TRBV7-9 and TRBJ2-7, the full variable domain reads DTGVSQNPRHKITKRGQNVTFRCDPISEHNRLYWYRQTLGQGPEFLTYFQNEAQLEKSRLLSDRFSAERPKGSFSTLEIQRTEQGDSAMYLCASSLGSDGTYEQYFGPGTRLTVT.